The entry below gives a single T cell receptor beta chain sequence along with its context. Antigen: not known. This entry belongs to a study of cytomegalovirus exposure and HLA in healthy donors. A multiplex PCR was run with 60 Vbeta primers and 13 Jbeta primers. The protocol was immunoSEQ multiplex PCR, while the TCRdb copy is restricted to in-frame clones and leaves out a portion. The sample has roughly 160,000 clones, over 60% seen once. General observations from the study: TRBV6-2, TRBV6-3 and some other V segments were unresolvable in 87-base-pair reads.

The V end lost 7 bases, the J end lost 4 bases, and 17 bases lay between the germline ends. Germline V gene data show CDR1 as SGHRS and CDR2 as YFSETQ. This CDR3 has 14 amino acids. This TCR derives from a man between 50 and 59 years old in good health and CMV-seropositive. The sequenced sample consisted of PBMCs. This sequence joins TRBV5-1 and TRBJ1-1; D perhaps matches TRBD1 (5 bases). CDR3 region: CASGAGLVSTEAFF. In DNA form, the CDR3 reads TGCGCCAGCGGGGCAGGGCTAGTTTCCACTGAAGCTTTCTTT.